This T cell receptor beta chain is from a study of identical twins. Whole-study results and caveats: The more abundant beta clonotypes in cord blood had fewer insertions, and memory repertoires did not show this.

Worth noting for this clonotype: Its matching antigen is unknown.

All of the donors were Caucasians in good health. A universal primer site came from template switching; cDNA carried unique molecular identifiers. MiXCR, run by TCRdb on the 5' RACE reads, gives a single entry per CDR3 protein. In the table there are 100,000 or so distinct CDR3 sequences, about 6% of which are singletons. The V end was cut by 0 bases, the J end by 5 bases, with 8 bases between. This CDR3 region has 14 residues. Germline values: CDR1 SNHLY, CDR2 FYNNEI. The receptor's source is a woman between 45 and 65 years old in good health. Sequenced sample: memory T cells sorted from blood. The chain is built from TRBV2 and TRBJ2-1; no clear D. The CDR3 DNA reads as TGTGCCAGCAGTGAAGCGGGCCCCGACAATGAGCAGTTCTTC. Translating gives CASSEAGPDNEQFF. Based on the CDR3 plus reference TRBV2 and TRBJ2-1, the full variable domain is EPEVTQTPSHQVTQMGQEVILRCVPISNHLYFYWYRQILGQKVEFLVSFYNNEISEKSEIFDDQFSVERPDGSNFTLKIRSTKLEDSAMYFCASSEAGPDNEQFFGPGTRLTVL.